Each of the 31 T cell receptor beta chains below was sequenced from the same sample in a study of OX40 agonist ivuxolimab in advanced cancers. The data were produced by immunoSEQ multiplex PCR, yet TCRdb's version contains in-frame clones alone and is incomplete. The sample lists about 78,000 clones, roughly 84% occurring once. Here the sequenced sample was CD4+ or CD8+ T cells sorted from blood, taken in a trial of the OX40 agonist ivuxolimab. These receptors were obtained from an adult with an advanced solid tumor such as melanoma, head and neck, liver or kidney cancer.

The CDR3, as DNA: TGTGCCAGTAGTCCCGGTTCCACCTACGAGCAGTACTTC. It translates to CASSPGSTYEQYF. The rearrangement uses TRBV19 and TRBJ2-7, with unresolved D. The V end was cut by 5 bases, the J end by 2 bases, with 10 bases between. CDR3 length equals 13 residues. Germline V gene sequence: CDR1 LNHDA, CDR2 SQIVND (reference sequence).

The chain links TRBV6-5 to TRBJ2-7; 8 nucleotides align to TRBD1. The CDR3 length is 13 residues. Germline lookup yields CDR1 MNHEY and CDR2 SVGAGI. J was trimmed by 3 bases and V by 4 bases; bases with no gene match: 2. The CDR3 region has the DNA TGTGCCAGCAGTTCGACAGGGGTCTACGAGCAGTACTTC. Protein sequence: CASSSTGVYEQYF.

CDR3 nucleotides: TGTGCCAGTAGTGGACGGCCCACAGATACGCAGTATTTT. Protein: CASSGRPTDTQYF. This chain joins TRBV19 and TRBJ2-3; unclear D gene. V gave up 5 bases and J gave up 2 bases, with 8 bases separating them. The CDR3 sequence is 13 residues long. CDR1 LNHDA and CDR2 SQIVND come from the germline V gene (reference sequence).

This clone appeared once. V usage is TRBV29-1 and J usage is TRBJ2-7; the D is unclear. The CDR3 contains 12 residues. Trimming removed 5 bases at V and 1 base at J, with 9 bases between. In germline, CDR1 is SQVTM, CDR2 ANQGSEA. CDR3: CSVWTASYEQYF. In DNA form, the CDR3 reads TGCAGCGTTTGGACCGCTTCCTACGAGCAGTACTTC.

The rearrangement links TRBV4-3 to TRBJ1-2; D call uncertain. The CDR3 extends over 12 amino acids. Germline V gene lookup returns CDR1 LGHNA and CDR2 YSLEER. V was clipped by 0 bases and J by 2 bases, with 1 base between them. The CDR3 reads CASSQDNYGYTF. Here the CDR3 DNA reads TGCGCCAGCAGCCAAGACAACTATGGCTACACCTTC.

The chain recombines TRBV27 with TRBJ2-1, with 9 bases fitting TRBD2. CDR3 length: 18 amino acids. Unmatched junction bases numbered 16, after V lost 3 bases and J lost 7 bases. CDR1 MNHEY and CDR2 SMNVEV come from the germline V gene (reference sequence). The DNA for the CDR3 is TGTGCCAGCAGTTTTTATGCCCTGCGGGAGGGAGGGGAAAATGAGCAGTTCTTC. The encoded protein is CASSFYALREGGENEQFF.

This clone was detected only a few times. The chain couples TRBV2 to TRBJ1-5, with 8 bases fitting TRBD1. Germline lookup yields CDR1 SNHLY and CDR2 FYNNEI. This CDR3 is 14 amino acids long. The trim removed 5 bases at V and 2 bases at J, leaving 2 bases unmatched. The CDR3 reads CASSSDRGNQPQHF. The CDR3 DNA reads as TGTGCCAGCAGTTCGGACAGGGGCAATCAGCCCCAGCATTTT. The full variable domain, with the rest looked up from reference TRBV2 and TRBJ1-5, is EPEVTQTPSHQVTQMGQEVILRCVPISNHLYFYWYRQILGQKVEFLVSFYNNEISEKSEIFDDQFSVERPDGSNFTLKIRSTKLEDSAMYFCASSSDRGNQPQHFGDGTRLSIL.

CDR3 nucleotides: TGTGCCAGCAGCTTATCGCAACAGAACTATGGCTACACCTTC. This gives the protein CASSLSQQNYGYTF. The chain is built from TRBV11-2 and TRBJ1-2; the D is unclear. V was clipped by 2 bases and J by 2 bases, with 9 bases between them. Germline V gives CDR1 SGHAT, CDR2 FQNNGV. The CDR3 extends over 14 amino acids.

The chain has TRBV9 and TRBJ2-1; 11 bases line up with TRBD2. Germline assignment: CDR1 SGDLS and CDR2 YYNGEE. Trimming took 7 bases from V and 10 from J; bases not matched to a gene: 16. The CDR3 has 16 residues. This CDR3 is CASSRTSGPRPQEQFF. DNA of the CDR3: TGTGCCAGCTCCAGGACTAGCGGGCCCCGGCCCCAAGAGCAGTTCTTC.

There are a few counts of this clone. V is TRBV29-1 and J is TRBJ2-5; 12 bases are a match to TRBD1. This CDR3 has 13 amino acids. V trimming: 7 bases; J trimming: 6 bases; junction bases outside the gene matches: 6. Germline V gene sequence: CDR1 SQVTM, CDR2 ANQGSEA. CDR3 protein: CSGGQGAGKTQYF. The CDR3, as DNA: TGCAGCGGGGGACAGGGGGCGGGAAAGACCCAGTACTTC.

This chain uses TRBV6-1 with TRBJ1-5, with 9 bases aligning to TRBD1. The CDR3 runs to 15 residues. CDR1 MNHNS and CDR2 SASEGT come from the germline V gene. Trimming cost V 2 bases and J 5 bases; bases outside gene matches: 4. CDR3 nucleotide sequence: TGTGCCAGCAGTGAAAGAGGACAGGGGCATCAGCCCCAGCATTTT. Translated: CASSERGQGHQPQHF.

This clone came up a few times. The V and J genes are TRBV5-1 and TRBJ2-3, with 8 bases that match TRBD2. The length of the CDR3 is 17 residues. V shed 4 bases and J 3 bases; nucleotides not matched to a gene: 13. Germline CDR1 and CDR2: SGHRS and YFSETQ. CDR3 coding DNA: TGCGCCAGCAGCCCCGTTGGGTTAGCGGGATCTACAGATACGCAGTATTTT. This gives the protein CASSPVGLAGSTDTQYF.

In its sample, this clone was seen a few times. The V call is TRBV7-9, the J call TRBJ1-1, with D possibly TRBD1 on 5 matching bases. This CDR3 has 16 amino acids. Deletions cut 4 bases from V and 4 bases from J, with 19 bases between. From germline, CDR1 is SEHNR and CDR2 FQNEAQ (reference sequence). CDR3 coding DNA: TGTGCCAGCAGCTATTACCGAGCAGGGAGGAGCACTGAAGCTTTCTTT. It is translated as CASSYYRAGRSTEAFF.

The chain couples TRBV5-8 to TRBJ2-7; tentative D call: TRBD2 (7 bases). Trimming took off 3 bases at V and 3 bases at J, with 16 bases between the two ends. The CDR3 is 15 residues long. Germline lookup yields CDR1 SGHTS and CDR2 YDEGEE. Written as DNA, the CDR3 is TGTGCCAGCAGCTGGGGGGCGGGAGCAGGCTACGAGCAGTACTTC. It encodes CASSWGAGAGYEQYF.

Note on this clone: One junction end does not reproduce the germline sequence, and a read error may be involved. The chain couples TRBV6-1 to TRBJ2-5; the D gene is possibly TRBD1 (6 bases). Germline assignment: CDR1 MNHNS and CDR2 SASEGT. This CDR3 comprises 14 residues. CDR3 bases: TGTGCCAGCAGACGGACAGTGTCGCAAGAGAGCCAGTACTTC. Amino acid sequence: CASRRTVSQESQYF.

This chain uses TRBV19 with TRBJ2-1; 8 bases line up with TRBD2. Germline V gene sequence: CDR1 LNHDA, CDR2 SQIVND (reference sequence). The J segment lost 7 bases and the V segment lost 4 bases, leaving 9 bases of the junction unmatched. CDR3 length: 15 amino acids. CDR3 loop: CASSKISGNSNEQFF. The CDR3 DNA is TGTGCCAGTAGTAAGATTAGCGGGAATTCGAATGAGCAGTTCTTC. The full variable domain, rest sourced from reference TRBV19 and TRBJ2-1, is DGGITQSPKYLFRKEGQNVTLSCEQNLNHDAMYWYRQDPGQGLRLIYYSQIVNDFQKGDIAEGYSVSREKKESFPLTVTSAQKNPTAFYLCASSKISGNSNEQFFGPGTRLTVL.

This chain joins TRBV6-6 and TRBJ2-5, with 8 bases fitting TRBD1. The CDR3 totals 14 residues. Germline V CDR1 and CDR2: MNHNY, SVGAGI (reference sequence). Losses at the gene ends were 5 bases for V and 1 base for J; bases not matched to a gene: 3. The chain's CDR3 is CASSTGTGQETQYF. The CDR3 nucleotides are TGTGCCAGCAGTACTGGGACAGGCCAAGAGACCCAGTACTTC.

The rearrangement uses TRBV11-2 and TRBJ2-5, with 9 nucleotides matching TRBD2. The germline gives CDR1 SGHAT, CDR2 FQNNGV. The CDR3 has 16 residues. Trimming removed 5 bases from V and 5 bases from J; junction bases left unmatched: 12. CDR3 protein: CASSGTGTSLRETQYF. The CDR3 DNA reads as TGTGCCAGCAGCGGAACCGGGACTAGCCTTCGGGAGACCCAGTACTTC.

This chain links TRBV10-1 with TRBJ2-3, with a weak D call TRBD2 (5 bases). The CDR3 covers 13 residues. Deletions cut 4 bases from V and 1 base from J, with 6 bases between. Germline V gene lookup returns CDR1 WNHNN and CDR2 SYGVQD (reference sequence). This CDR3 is CASSAGGTDTQYF. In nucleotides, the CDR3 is TGCGCCAGCAGTGCCGGGGGCACAGATACGCAGTATTTT.

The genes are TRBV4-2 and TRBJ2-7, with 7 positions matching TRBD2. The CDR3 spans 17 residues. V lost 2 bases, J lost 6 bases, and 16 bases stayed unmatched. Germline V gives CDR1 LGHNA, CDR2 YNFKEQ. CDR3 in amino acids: CASSQSPFGAGAREQYF. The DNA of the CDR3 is TGTGCCAGCAGCCAATCTCCCTTCGGGGCGGGAGCCCGCGAGCAGTACTTC.

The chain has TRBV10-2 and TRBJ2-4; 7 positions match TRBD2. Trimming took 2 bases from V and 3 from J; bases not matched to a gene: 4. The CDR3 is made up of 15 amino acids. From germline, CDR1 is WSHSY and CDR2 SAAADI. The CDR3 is CASSEGPGGKNIQYF. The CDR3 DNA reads TGCGCCAGCAGTGAGGGACCGGGGGGCAAAAACATTCAGTACTTC.

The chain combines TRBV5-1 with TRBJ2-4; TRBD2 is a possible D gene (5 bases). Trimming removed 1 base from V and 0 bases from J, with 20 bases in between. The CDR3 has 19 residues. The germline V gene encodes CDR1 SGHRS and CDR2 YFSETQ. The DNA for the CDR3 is TGCGCCAGCAGCTTGAAAGCGGAACCCGGGCCCCTAGCCAAAAACATTCAGTACTTC. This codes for CASSLKAEPGPLAKNIQYF.

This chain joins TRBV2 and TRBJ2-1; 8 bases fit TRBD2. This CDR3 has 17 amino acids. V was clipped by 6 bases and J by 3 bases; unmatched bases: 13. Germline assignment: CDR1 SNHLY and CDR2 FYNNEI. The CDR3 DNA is TGTGCCAGCAGGGTATCGGTGGGAACTAGCGGCTACAATGAGCAGTTCTTC. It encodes CASRVSVGTSGYNEQFF.

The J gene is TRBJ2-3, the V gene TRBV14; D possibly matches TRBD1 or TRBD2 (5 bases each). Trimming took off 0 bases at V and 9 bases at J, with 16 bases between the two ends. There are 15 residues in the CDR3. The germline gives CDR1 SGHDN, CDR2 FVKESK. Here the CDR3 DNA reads TGTGCCAGCAGCCAAGATGTAGGGACCCTGTTGACGCAGTATTTT. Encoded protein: CASSQDVGTLLTQYF.

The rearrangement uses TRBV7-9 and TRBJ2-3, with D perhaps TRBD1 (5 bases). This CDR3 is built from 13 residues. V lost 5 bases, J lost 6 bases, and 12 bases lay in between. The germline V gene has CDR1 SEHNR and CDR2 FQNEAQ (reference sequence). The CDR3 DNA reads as TGTGCCAGCAGCCTGTCTAGGGGCGATACGCAGTATTTT. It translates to CASSLSRGDTQYF.

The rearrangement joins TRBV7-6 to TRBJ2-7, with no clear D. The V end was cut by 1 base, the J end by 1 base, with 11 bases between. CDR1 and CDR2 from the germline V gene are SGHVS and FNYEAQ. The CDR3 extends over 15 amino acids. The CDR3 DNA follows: TGTGCCAGCAGCTTAGAGTATGGCTCATCCTACGAGCAGTACTTC. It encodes CASSLEYGSSYEQYF.

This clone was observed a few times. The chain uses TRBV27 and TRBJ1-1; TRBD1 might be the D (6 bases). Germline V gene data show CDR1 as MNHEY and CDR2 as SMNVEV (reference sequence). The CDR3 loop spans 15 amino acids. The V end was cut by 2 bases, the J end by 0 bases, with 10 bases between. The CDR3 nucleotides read TGTGCCAGCAGTTTAGACAGGAGGTTGAACACTGAAGCTTTCTTT. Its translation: CASSLDRRLNTEAFF.

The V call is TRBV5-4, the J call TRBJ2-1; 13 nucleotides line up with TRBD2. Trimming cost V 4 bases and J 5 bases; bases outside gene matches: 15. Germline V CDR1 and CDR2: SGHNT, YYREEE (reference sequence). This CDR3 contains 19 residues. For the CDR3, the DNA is TGTGCCAGCAGCCTTGGGACTAGCGGGACGGAGGGACAACACAATGAGCAGTTCTTC. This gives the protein CASSLGTSGTEGQHNEQFF.

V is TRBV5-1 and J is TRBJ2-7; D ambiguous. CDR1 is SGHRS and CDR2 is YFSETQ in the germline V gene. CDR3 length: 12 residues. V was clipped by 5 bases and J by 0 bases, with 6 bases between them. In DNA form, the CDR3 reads TGCGCCAGCAGGAAGACCTCCTACGAGCAGTACTTC. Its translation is CASRKTSYEQYF.

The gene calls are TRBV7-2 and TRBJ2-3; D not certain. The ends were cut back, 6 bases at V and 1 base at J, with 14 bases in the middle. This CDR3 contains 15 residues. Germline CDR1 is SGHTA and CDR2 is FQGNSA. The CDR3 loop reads CASRPGGSRTDTQYF. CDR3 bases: TGTGCCAGCAGACCGGGCGGATCGCGCACAGATACGCAGTATTTT.

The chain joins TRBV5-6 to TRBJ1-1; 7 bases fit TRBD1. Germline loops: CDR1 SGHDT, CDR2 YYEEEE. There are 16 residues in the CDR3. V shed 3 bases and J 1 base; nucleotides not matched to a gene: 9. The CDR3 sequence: CASSSSWTGRNTEAFF. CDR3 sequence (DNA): TGTGCCAGCAGCTCTTCCTGGACAGGACGGAACACTGAAGCTTTCTTT.